This entry lists 10 T cell receptor beta chains sequenced from one sample in a study of blood T cell repertoires in COVID-19. Assay used: immunoSEQ multiplex PCR; TCRdb lists only in-frame clones, some missing. Of 250,000 to 350,000 clones in the sample, 75% to 90% were seen once. The sample taken for sequencing was peripheral blood. Source of these receptors: a woman aged 25 to 39 with active or convalescent COVID-19.

The V gene is TRBV6-2 or TRBV6-3, the J gene TRBJ1-6, with 7 nucleotides matching TRBD1. With V trimmed by 5 bases and J by 3 bases, 1 base remained unmatched. This CDR3 region has 14 residues. The germline V gene has CDR1 MNHEY and CDR2 SVGEGT. CDR3 protein: CASSRQGYNSPLHF. DNA of the CDR3: TGTGCCAGCAGTCGACAGGGCTATAATTCACCCCTCCACTTT.

This chain uses TRBV28 with TRBJ1-1; 7 bases line up with TRBD1. The germline CDR1 and CDR2 sequences are MDHEN and SYDVKM. Germline trimming cut 5 bases from V and 10 bases from J; bases unmatched to any gene: 10. The CDR3 is made up of 13 amino acids. The CDR3 region is CASSGTDGTGAFF. Here the CDR3 DNA reads TGTGCCAGCAGTGGGACAGACGGTACGGGAGCTTTCTTT.

This clone appeared a few times. The genes are TRBV30 and TRBJ1-5, with a tentative D call TRBD1 (6 bases). Germline lookup yields CDR1 GTSNPN and CDR2 SVGIG (reference sequence). The CDR3 consists of 14 residues. The ends were cut back, 2 bases at V and 4 bases at J, with 12 bases in the middle. The CDR3 reads CAWSMDSMNQPQHF. For the CDR3, the DNA is TGTGCCTGGAGTATGGACAGCATGAATCAGCCCCAGCATTTT.

The table lists this clone with a few counts. The chain links TRBV18 to TRBJ1-1; D gene ambiguous. In germline, CDR1 is KGHSH, CDR2 LQKENI. Trimming removed 1 base at V and 5 bases at J, with 8 bases between. CDR3 length equals 13 residues. The CDR3 DNA is TGTGCCAGCTCACCACTTGCGGAGACTGAAGCTTTCTTT. Translation gives CASSPLAETEAFF.

This chain's CDR3 is CASSLGGQGLHYEQFF. The CDR3 DNA is TGTGCCAGCAGTTTAGGAGGACAGGGACTACATTATGAGCAGTTCTTC. The chain recombines TRBV28 with TRBJ2-1; D is possibly TRBD1 (8 bases). Trimming cost V 2 bases and J 8 bases, with 19 bases left between them. The CDR3 has 16 residues. Germline lookup yields CDR1 MDHEN and CDR2 SYDVKM. Drawing the rest from reference TRBV28 and TRBJ2-1, the complete variable domain is DVKVTQSSRYLVKRTGEKVFLECVQDMDHENMFWYRQDPGLGLRLIYFSYDVKMKEKGDIPEGYSVSREKKERFSLILESASTNQTSMYLCASSLGGQGLHYEQFFGPGTRLTVL.

This chain uses TRBV28 with TRBJ1-6; D is possibly TRBD1 (6 bases). Germline V gene sequence: CDR1 MDHEN, CDR2 SYDVKM. With 6 bases removed from V and 8 bases from J, the gap between germline ends came to 17 bases. The CDR3 covers 15 residues. The CDR3 DNA reads TGTGCCAGCAGCCCTGGGGGGGCGCGGGATTCACCCCTCCACTTT. Protein product: CASSPGGARDSPLHF. The full variable domain, in which reference TRBV28 and TRBJ1-6 provide the parts outside the CDR3, is DVKVTQSSRYLVKRTGEKVFLECVQDMDHENMFWYRQDPGLGLRLIYFSYDVKMKEKGDIPEGYSVSREKKERFSLILESASTNQTSMYLCASSPGGARDSPLHFGNGTRLTVT.

The V call is TRBV2, the J call TRBJ1-1; 7 nucleotides match TRBD1. Germline assignment: CDR1 SNHLY and CDR2 FYNNEI. The ends lost 5 bases at V and 0 bases at J; junction bases unmatched: 9. The CDR3 has 16 residues. CDR3 loop: CASSLETGTMNTEAFF. Written as DNA, the CDR3 is TGTGCCAGCAGTCTCGAGACAGGGACCATGAACACTGAAGCTTTCTTT.

In DNA, the CDR3 is TGTGCCAGCAGCTTAGAGGGGACAGTAAATTCACCCCTCCACTTT. Translating it yields CASSLEGTVNSPLHF. The rearrangement uses TRBV7-9 and TRBJ1-6; 7 bases match TRBD1. Per germline, CDR1 SEHNR and CDR2 FQNEAQ (reference sequence). The CDR3 extends over 15 amino acids. V dropped 1 base and J dropped 7; count of bases not matched to a gene: 4.

The chain couples TRBV5-5 to TRBJ2-5; 8 positions agree with TRBD2. The CDR3 is 15 amino acids. Germline CDR1 SGHKS, CDR2 YYEKEE (reference sequence). The V segment lost 0 bases and the J segment 4 bases; nucleotides outside the gene matches: 5. CDR3 loop: CASSLGPREGETQYF. For the CDR3, the DNA is TGTGCCAGCAGCTTGGGCCCCCGGGAGGGAGAGACCCAGTACTTC.

The chain is built from TRBV19 and TRBJ1-2; TRBD1 agrees at 8 bases. This CDR3 spans 16 amino acids. Germline V gene sequence: CDR1 LNHDA, CDR2 SQIVND (reference sequence). V trimming: 5 bases; J trimming: 3 bases; junction bases outside the gene matches: 11. CDR3 nucleotide sequence: TGTGCCAGTAGTCCCACACGCGGGACAGGTTACTATGGCTACACCTTC. It encodes CASSPTRGTGYYGYTF.